Sequencing of this TCR beta chain was carried out in a study of blood T cell repertoires in COVID-19. The wider study: Samples taken during acute and convalescent COVID-19 were collected in the United States, Italy and Spain.

Using immunoSEQ multiplex PCR, the repertoire was profiled, and TCRdb retains in-frame clones only, with some absent. The table lists more than 85,000 clones, roughly 79% of them singletons, with 8% to 9.5% in the top ten. The length of the CDR3 is 13 residues. CDR1 is SEHNR and CDR2 is FQNEAQ in the germline V gene (reference sequence). Trimming left V 0 bases short and J 7 bases short, with 9 bases between. The receptor was isolated from a woman in her 70s with acute or convalescent COVID-19. The sample comprised peripheral blood. The J gene is TRBJ1-2, the V gene TRBV7-9; D unresolved. CDR3 in amino acids: CASSLAERRGYTF. CDR3 nucleotides: TGTGCCAGCAGCTTAGCCGAGCGCCGTGGCTACACCTTC.